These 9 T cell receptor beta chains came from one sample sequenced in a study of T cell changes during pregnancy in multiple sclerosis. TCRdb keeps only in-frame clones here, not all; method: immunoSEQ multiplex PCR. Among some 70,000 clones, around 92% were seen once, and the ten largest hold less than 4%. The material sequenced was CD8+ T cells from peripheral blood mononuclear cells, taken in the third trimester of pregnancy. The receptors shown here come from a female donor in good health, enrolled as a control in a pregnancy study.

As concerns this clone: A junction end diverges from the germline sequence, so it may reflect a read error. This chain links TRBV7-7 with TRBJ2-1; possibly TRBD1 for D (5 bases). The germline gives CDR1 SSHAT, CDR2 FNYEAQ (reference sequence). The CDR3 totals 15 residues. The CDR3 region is CASSLTQDSYNEQFF. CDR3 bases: TGTGCTAGCAGCTTAACACAGGACTCCTACAATGAGCAGTTCTTC. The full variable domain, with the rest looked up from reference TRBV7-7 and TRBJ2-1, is GAGVSQSPRYKVTKRGQDVTLRCDPISSHATLYWYQQALGQGPEFLTYFNYEAQPDKSGLPSDRFSAERPEGSISTLTIQRTEQRDSAMYRCASSLTQDSYNEQFFGPGTRLTVL.

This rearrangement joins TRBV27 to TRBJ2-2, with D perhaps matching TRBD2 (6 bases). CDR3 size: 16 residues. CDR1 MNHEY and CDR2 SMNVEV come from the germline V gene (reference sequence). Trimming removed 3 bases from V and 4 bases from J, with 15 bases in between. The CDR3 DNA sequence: TGTGCCAGCAGTTTGGGGGGTCCAGGGACCACCGGGGAGCTGTTTTTT. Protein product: CASSLGGPGTTGELFF.

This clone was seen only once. CDR3 coding DNA: TGTGCCAGCAGTGAAACGACAGGGTTCAGGTCCTACGAGCAGTACTTC. Translated: CASSETTGFRSYEQYF. The chain uses TRBV25-1 and TRBJ2-7; 7 bases match TRBD1. This CDR3 is built from 16 residues. Germline V gene sequence: CDR1 MGHDK, CDR2 SYGVNS. Losses at the gene ends were 2 bases for V and 1 base for J; bases not matched to a gene: 8.

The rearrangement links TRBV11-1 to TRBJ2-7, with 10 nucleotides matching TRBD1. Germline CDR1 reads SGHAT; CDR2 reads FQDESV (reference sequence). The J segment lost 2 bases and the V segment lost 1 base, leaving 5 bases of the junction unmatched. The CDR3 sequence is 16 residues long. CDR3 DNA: TGTGCCAGCAGCTTAGAGTCGACAGGGGGCCCCTACGAGCAGTACTTC. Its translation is CASSLESTGGPYEQYF.

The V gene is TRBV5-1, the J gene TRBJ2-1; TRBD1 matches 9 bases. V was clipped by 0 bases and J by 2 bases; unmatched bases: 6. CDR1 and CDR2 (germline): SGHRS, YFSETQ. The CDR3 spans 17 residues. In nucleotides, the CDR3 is TGCGCCAGCAGCTTGGTCCCGGGACAGGGCCCCTACAATGAGCAGTTCTTC. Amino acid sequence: CASSLVPGQGPYNEQFF.

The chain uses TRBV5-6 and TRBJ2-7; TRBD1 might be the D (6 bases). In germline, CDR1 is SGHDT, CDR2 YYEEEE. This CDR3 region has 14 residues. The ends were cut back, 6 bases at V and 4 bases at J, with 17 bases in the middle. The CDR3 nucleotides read TGTGCCAGCACCTCACGGACAGAGAAGTACGAGCAGTACTTC. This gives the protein CASTSRTEKYEQYF.

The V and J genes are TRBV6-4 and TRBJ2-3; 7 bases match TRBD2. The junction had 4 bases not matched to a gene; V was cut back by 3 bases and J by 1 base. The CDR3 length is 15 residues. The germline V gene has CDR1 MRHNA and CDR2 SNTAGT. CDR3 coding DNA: TGTGCCAGCAGTGAAGGGAGCGGGGGCACAGATACGCAGTATTTT. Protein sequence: CASSEGSGGTDTQYF.

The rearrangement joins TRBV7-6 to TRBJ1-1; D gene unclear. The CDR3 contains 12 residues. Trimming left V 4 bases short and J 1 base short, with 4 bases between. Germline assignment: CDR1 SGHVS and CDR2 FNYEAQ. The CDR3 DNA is TGTGCCAGCAGCTCCCAGAACACTGAAGCTTTCTTT. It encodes CASSSQNTEAFF.

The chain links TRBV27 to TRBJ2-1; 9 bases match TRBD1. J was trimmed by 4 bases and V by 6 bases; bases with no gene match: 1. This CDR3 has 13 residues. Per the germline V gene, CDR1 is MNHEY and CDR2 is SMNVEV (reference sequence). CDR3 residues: CASRGQGYNEQFF. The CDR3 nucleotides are TGTGCCAGCAGGGGACAGGGATACAATGAGCAGTTCTTC.